These T cell receptor beta chains were read from a single sample in a study of shared clonotypes between healthy human individuals. Generated by immunoSEQ multiplex PCR, the TCRdb table keeps only in-frame clones and is missing some. The table records 2 million to 3 million clones, under 95% of them present only once. The sample comprised naive CD4+ T cells from PBMCs. Receptors were obtained from a man between 18 and 35 years old in good health. Some clones in this sample may be carry-over from other donors' samples. CDR3s include the opening cysteine and the closing phenylalanine or tryptophan. Fields, in order: D gene, V gene, clone size, J gene, CDR3 protein, CDR3 DNA. D genes are given only for firm matches. Clone size is shown for a subset of rows, as once, few, many or a class of expanded clone.

>TRBD1|TRBV15|.|TRBJ2-1
CATSRDHWDSDNEQFF
TGTGCCACCAGCAGAGATCACTGGGACAGTGACAATGAGCAGTTCTTC
>TRBD2|TRBV28|once|TRBJ2-3
CASSANWGGGGATDTQYF
TGTGCCAGCAGTGCAAACTGGGGGGGTGGCGGAGCGACAGATACGCAGTATTTT
>.|TRBV11-3|.|TRBJ2-1
CASSLGHNEQFF
TGTGCCAGCAGCTTAGGTCATAATGAGCAGTTCTTC
>TRBD1|TRBV4-1|.|TRBJ1-5
CASSQGWDRGFFSSNQPQHF
TGCGCCAGCAGCCAAGGGTGGGACAGAGGATTCTTTAGTAGCAATCAGCCCCAGCATTTT
>.|TRBV2|once|TRBJ1-1
CASSKEQASTEAFF
TGTGCCAGCAGTAAGGAGCAGGCAAGCACTGAAGCTTTCTTT
>.|TRBV7-2|once|TRBJ2-2
CASSLAGAQLGGELFF
TGTGCCAGCAGCTTAGCGGGCGCACAGCTCGGCGGGGAGCTGTTTTTT
>.|TRBV2|.|TRBJ1-4
CASIRPNSGEKLFF
TGTGCCAGCATACGTCCTAACTCCGGTGAAAAACTGTTTTTT
>TRBD1|TRBV7-2|once|TRBJ2-1
CASSSKTGDREQFF
TGTGCCAGCAGCTCCAAGACAGGGGACCGTGAGCAGTTCTTC
>.|TRBV6-1|.|TRBJ2-7
CASRGDRYSYEQYF
TGTGCCAGCAGGGGGGACCGTTACTCCTACGAGCAGTACTTC
>TRBD1|TRBV27|.|TRBJ1-4
CASSLVTGLGATNEKLFF
TGTGCCAGCAGTTTAGTGACAGGGCTCGGGGCCACTAATGAAAAACTGTTTTTT
>TRBD2|TRBV9|.|TRBJ2-3
CASSPRGLAGESDTQYF
TGTGCCAGCAGCCCGAGGGGACTAGCGGGAGAATCAGATACGCAGTATTTT
>TRBD1|TRBV19|.|TRBJ2-3
CASARTGTGRDTQYF
TGTGCCAGTGCCCGAACCGGGACAGGTAGGGATACGCAGTATTTT
>TRBD1|TRBV6-6|.|TRBJ2-7
CASRTGEPSYEQYF
TGTGCCAGCCGGACAGGTGAGCCTTCCTACGAGCAGTACTTC
>.|TRBV7-2|.|TRBJ1-1
CASSLRAGTEAFF
TGTGCCAGCAGCTTAAGGGCAGGGACTGAAGCTTTCTTT
>TRBD2|TRBV11-2|.|TRBJ2-3
CASSLATSGRRGTDTQYF
TGTGCCAGCAGCTTGGCTACTAGCGGGAGAAGGGGCACAGATACGCAGTATTTT
>TRBD2|TRBV6-6|.|TRBJ2-1
CASTFGRGYGEQFF
TGTGCCAGCACCTTCGGGAGGGGGTACGGTGAGCAGTTCTTC
>.|TRBV5-1|.|TRBJ2-3
CASSLGTIGDTQYF
TGCGCCAGCAGCTTGGGGACGATCGGAGATACGCAGTATTTT
>.|TRBV6-1|.|TRBJ2-1
CASSEFRGGNEQFF
TGTGCCAGCAGTGAATTCAGGGGGGGGAATGAGCAGTTCTTC
>.|TRBV6-1|.|TRBJ2-5
CASSEEPTRETQYF
TGTGCCAGCAGTGAGGAGCCTACCCGGGAGACCCAGTACTTC
>.|TRBV7-2|.|TRBJ1-2
CASSSGRNYGYTF
TGTGCCAGCAGCTCCGGCCGCAACTATGGCTACACCTTC
>.|TRBV11-2|.|TRBJ1-6
CASRDILNSPLHF
TGTGCCAGCAGGGACATTCTTAATTCACCCCTCCACTTT
>TRBD2|TRBV28|.|TRBJ2-7
CASSLHLAGGQKRYEQYF
TGTGCCAGCAGTTTACATCTAGCGGGAGGCCAAAAAAGGTACGAGCAGTACTTC
>TRBD1|TRBV5-1|.|TRBJ2-1
CASSSQGALRSYNEQFF
TGCGCCAGCAGCTCCCAGGGGGCCCTACGCTCCTACAATGAGCAGTTCTTC
>TRBD2|TRBV9|.|TRBJ2-1
CASSVVGGRASSEQFF
TGTGCCAGCAGCGTAGTTGGCGGGAGGGCCAGTAGTGAGCAGTTCTTC
>TRBD2|TRBV11-2|once|TRBJ2-1
CASSTKPGTSGGAYNEQFF
TGTGCCAGCAGCACCAAACCCGGGACTAGCGGAGGTGCTTACAATGAGCAGTTCTTC
>TRBD1|TRBV2|once|TRBJ2-7
CASTRQGGGEQYF
TGTGCCAGCACCAGACAGGGTGGTGGCGAGCAGTACTTC
>.|TRBV6-5|.|TRBJ2-7
CASRLGLFREQYF
TGTGCCAGCAGATTGGGACTTTTCCGGGAGCAGTACTTC
>.|TRBV7-9|.|TRBJ1-4
CASSPSPATNEKLFF
TGTGCCAGCAGCCCGTCGCCAGCAACTAATGAAAAACTGTTTTTT
>.|TRBV4-1|few|TRBJ2-7
CASSQILGGGSSSYEQYF
TGCGCCAGCAGCCAAATTTTGGGGGGAGGCTCGAGCTCCTACGAGCAGTACTTC
>TRBD1|TRBV28|.|TRBJ2-5
CASSRWQGERETQYF
TGTGCCAGCAGTCGGTGGCAGGGGGAACGGGAGACCCAGTACTTC
>.|TRBV11-3|.|TRBJ2-3
CAWRRLSTDTQYF
TGTGCTTGGCGCCGACTTAGCACAGATACGCAGTATTTT
>.|TRBV6-5|.|TRBJ2-1
CASGGAEQFF
TGTGCCAGTGGCGGGGCTGAGCAGTTCTTC
>TRBD2|TRBV7-2|.|TRBJ2-7
CASSLVTGGPREQYF
TGTGCCAGCAGCTTAGTAACGGGAGGGCCGAGAGAGCAGTACTTC
>TRBD2|TRBV4-2|.|TRBJ2-5
CASSQVGTSGETQYF
TGTGCCAGCAGCCAAGTCGGGACTAGCGGAGAGACCCAGTACTTC
>.|TRBV11-3|.|TRBJ2-3
CASSRDGRLDTQYF
TGTGCCAGCAGCAGGGACGGACGCCTAGATACGCAGTATTTT
>.|TRBV18|.|TRBJ2-3
CASSPRSWELTDTQYF
TGTGCCAGCTCACCGAGATCGTGGGAGCTCACAGATACGCAGTATTTT
>.|TRBV20-1|once|TRBJ2-5
CSAGKETQYF
TGCAGTGCGGGAAAAGAGACCCAGTACTTC
>.|TRBV29-1|few|TRBJ1-4
CSAGTGNEKLFF
TGCAGCGCTGGGACTGGGAATGAAAAACTGTTTTTT
>TRBD1|TRBV5-1|.|TRBJ1-4
CASSRDRGHEKLFF
TGCGCCAGCAGCAGGGACAGGGGGCATGAAAAACTGTTTTTT
>.|TRBV5-1|.|TRBJ2-5
CASSLQGPSETQYF
TGCGCCAGCAGCTTGCAGGGGCCAAGCGAGACCCAGTACTTC
>.|TRBV28|.|TRBJ2-7
CASSPRSGGSYEQYF
TGTGCCAGCAGTCCGAGGAGCGGAGGCTCCTACGAGCAGTACTTC
>.|TRBV4-1|.|TRBJ1-5
CASSQEQTLNQPQHF
TGCGCCAGCAGCCAAGAACAAACACTAAATCAGCCCCAGCATTTT
>TRBD2|TRBV5-1|once|TRBJ2-5
CASSLSAGGRETQYF
TGCGCCAGCAGCTTAAGCGCGGGAGGGAGAGAGACCCAGTACTTC
>TRBD2|TRBV7-2|.|TRBJ2-2
CASSLVASGSFTGELFF
TGTGCCAGCAGCTTAGTGGCTAGCGGGAGTTTCACCGGGGAGCTGTTTTTT